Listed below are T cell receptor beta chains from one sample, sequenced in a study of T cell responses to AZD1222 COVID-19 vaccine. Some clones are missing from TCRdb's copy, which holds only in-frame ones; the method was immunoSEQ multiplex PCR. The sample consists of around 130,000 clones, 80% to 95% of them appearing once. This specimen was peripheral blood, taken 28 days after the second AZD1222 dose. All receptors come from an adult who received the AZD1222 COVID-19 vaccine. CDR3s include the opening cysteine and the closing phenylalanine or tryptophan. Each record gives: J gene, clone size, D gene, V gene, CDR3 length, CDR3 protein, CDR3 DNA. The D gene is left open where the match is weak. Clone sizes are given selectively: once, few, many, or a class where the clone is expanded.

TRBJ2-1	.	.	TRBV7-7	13	CASSYGTHNEQFF	TGTGCTAGCAGCTACGGGACACACAATGAGCAGTTCTTC
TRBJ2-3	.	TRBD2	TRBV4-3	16	CASSQGATSGTYTQYF	TGCGCCAGCAGCCAAGGGGCGACTAGCGGGACGTATACGCAGTATTTT
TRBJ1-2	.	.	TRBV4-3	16	CASSQAPGSLNYGYTF	TGCGCCAGCAGCCAAGCCCCGGGGTCCCTGAACTATGGCTACACCTTC
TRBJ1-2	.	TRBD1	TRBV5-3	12	CAGFDRGYGYTF	TGTGCCGGCTTCGACAGGGGCTATGGCTACACCTTC
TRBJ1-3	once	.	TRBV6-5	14	CAGGAGHSGNTIYF	TGTGCCGGGGGGGCAGGTCACTCTGGAAACACCATATATTTT
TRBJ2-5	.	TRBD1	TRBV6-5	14	CASSRDRGRGTQYF	TGTGCCAGCAGCCGCGACAGGGGGCGGGGGACCCAGTACTTC
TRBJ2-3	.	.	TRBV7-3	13	CASSRSSTDTQYF	TGTGCCAGCAGCCGCAGCAGCACAGATACGCAGTATTTT
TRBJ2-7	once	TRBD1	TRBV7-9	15	CASSVSGQGAYEQYF	TGTGCCAGCAGCGTTAGCGGACAGGGGGCATACGAGCAGTACTTC
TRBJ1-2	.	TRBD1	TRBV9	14	CASSFRTGNYGYTF	TGTGCCAGCAGCTTCCGGACAGGAAACTATGGCTACACCTTC
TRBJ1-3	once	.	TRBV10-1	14	CASSDGGSGNTIYF	TGCGCCAGCAGTGACGGGGGCTCTGGAAACACCATATATTTT
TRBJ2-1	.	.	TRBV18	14	CASSPGVTYNEQFF	TGTGCCAGCTCACCGGGGGTAACCTACAATGAGCAGTTCTTC
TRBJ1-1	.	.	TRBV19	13	CASSIQRDTEAFF	TGTGCCAGTAGTATCCAGAGGGATACTGAAGCTTTCTTT
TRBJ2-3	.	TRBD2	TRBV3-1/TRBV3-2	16	CASSLRLAGEADTQYF	TGTGCCAGCAGCCTTCGACTAGCGGGAGAGGCAGATACGCAGTATTTT
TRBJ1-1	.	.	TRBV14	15	CASKGSPRGDTEAFF	TGTGCCAGCAAGGGGAGCCCCAGGGGCGACACTGAAGCTTTCTTT
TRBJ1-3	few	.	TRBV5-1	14	CASSRDSSGNTIYF	TGCGCCAGCAGCCGGGACTCTTCTGGAAACACCATATATTTT
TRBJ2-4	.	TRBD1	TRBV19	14	CASSTLDRANIQYF	TGTGCCAGTAGTACCCTAGACAGGGCGAACATTCAGTACTTC
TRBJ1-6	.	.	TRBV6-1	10	CASSENSLAF	TGTGCCAGCAGTGAAAACAGCTTAGCTTTT
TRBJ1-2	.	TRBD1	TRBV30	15	CAWSPGTGGAYGYTF	TGTGCCTGGAGTCCCGGGACAGGGGGCGCGTATGGCTACACCTTC
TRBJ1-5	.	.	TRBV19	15	CASSEPVRGLGPQHF	TGTGCCAGTAGTGAGCCAGTCCGCGGTTTAGGGCCCCAGCATTTT
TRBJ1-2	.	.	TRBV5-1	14	CASSPGLGEYGYTF	TGCGCCAGCAGCCCCGGGCTGGGGGAGTATGGCTACACCTTC
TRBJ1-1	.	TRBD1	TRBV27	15	CASSLRTGVVTEAFF	TGTGCCAGCAGTCTCAGGACAGGAGTCGTCACTGAAGCTTTCTTT
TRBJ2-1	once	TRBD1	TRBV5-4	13	CASSGDRGNEQFF	TGTGCCAGCAGCGGGGACAGGGGCAATGAGCAGTTCTTC
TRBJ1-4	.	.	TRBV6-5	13	CASSYSVNEKLFF	TGTGCCAGCAGTTACTCTGTGAACGAAAAACTGTTTTTT
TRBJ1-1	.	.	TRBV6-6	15	CASVFGGASRTEAFF	TGTGCCAGCGTCTTTGGGGGAGCCTCTAGGACTGAAGCTTTCTTT
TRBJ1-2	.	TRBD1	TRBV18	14	CASSGQGSNYGYTF	TGTGCCAGCTCGGGACAGGGATCTAACTATGGCTACACCTTC
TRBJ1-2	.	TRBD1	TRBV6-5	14	CASKGQGNNYGYTF	TGTGCCAGCAAAGGACAGGGCAATAACTATGGCTACACCTTC
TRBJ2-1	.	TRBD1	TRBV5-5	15	CASSGGQGAFNEQFF	TGTGCCAGCAGCGGGGGACAGGGGGCTTTCAATGAGCAGTTCTTC
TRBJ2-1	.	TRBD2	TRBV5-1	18	CASSPGTSGTSSYNEQFF	TGCGCCAGCAGCCCTGGGACTAGCGGGACGAGCTCCTACAATGAGCAGTTCTTC
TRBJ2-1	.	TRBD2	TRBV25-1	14	CASSELGGDDEQFF	TGTGCCAGCAGTGAATTGGGAGGGGACGATGAGCAGTTCTTC